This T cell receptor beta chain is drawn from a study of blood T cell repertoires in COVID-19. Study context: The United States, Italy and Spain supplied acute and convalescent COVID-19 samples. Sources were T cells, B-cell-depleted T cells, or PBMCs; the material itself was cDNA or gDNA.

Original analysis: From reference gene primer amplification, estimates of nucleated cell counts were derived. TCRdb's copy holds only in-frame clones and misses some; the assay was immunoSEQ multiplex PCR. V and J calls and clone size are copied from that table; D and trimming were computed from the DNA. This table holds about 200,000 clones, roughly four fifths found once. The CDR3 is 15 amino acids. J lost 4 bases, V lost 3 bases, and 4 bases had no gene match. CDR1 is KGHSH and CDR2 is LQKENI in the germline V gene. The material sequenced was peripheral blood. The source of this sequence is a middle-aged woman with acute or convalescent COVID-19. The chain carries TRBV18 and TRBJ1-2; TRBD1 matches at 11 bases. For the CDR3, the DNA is TGTGCCAGCTCACCCGGGACAGGGGGAGGCTATGGCTACACCTTC. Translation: CASSPGTGGGYGYTF.